This TCR beta chain stems from a study of shared clonotypes between healthy human individuals. Study-level information: Researchers drew samples from two women and a few men aged 18 to 49.

The CDR3 is 15 residues long. V was clipped by 4 bases and J by 7 bases, with 17 bases between them. Germline CDR1 reads SGHTS; CDR2 reads YDEGEE. Sequenced by immunoSEQ multiplex PCR; TCRdb stores in-frame clones only, minus some. The repertoire holds millions of clones, with just over 90% as singletons. This clonotype was obtained from a man between 18 and 35 years old in good health. This sequence joins TRBV5-8 and TRBJ1-4; D might be TRBD1 (5 bases). The sequenced sample was naive CD4+ T cells sorted from blood. This sample's subset: CD45RA+ positively selected. The DNA for the CDR3 is TGTGCCAGCAGCACTATACAGGTGCCCTTTGAAAAACTGTTTTTT. It encodes CASSTIQVPFEKLFF.